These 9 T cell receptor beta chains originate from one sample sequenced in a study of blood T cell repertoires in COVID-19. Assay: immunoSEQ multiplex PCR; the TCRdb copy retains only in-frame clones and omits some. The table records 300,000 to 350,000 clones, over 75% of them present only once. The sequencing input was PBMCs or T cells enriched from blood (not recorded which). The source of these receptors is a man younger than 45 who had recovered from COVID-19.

CDR3 bases: TGTGCCAGCAGTTTATGGTCGCGGTACAATGAGCAGTTCTTC. This gives the protein CASSLWSRYNEQFF. The chain is built from TRBV27 and TRBJ2-1, with D hard to call. Germline lookup yields CDR1 MNHEY and CDR2 SMNVEV (reference sequence). The CDR3 is 14 amino acids. Trimming took off 1 base at V and 4 bases at J, with 8 bases between the two ends.

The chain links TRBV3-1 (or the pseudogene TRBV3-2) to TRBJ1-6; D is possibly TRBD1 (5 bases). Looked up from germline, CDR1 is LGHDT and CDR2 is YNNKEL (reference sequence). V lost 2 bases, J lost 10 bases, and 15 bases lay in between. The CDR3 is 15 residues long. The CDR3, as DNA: TGTGCCAGCAGCCAATATGTTCAGGGCTTGTCACCCCTCCACTTT. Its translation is CASSQYVQGLSPLHF.

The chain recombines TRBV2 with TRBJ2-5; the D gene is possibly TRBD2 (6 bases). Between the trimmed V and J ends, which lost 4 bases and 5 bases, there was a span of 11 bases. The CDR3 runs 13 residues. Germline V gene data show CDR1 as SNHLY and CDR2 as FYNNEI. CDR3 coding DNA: TGTGCCAGCAGTGGCGGAGGGAGGGAGACCCAGTACTTC. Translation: CASSGGGRETQYF.

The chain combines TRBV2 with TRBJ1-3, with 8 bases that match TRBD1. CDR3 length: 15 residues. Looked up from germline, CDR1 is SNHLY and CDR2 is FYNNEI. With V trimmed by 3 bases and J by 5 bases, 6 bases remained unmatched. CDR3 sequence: CASSEIQGGRNTIYF. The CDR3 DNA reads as TGTGCCAGCAGTGAGATACAGGGGGGTAGAAACACCATATATTTT.

The CDR3 reads CALLGPQRTTVDTEAFF. The CDR3 DNA follows: TGCGCCCTGCTTGGTCCCCAAAGAACGACAGTCGACACTGAAGCTTTCTTT. The chain uses TRBV5-1 and TRBJ1-1, with D perhaps matching TRBD1 (5 bases). This CDR3 region has 17 residues. V was clipped by 10 bases and J by 3 bases, with 28 bases between them. Germline loops: CDR1 SGHRS, CDR2 YFSETQ.

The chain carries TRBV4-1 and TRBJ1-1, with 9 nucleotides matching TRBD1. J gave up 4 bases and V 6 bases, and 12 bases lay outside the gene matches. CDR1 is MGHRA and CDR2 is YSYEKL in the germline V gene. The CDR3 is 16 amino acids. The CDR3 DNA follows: TGCGCCAGCAGTCCCCTCACCAAGACAGGGGGCACTGAAGCTTTCTTT. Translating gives CASSPLTKTGGTEAFF.

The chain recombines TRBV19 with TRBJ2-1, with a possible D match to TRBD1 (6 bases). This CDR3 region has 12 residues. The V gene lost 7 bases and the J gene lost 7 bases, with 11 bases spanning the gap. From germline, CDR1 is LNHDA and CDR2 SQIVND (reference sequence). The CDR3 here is CASKQGANEQFF. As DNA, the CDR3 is TGTGCCAGTAAACAGGGAGCGAATGAGCAGTTCTTC.

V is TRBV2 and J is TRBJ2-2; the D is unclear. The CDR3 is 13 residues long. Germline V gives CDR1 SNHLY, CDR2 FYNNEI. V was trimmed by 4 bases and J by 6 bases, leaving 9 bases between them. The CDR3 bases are TGTGCCAGCAGTGTAACTACCCCCGGGGAGCTGTTTTTT. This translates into CASSVTTPGELFF.

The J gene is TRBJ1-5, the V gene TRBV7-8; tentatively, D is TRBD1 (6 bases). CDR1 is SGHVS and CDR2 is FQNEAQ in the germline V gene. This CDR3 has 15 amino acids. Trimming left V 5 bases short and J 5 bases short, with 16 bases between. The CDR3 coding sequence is TGTGCCAGCAGCCCACGCCGGACAGACCATCAGCCCCAGCATTTT. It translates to CASSPRRTDHQPQHF.